These T cell receptor beta chains were read from a single sample in a study of CD8+ T cells in alopecia areata. Generated by immunoSEQ multiplex PCR, the TCRdb table keeps only in-frame clones and is missing some. The sample has 250,000 to 300,000 clones, about three fifths seen once. The material was CD4+ T cells sorted from blood, obtained at week 24, from a patient treated with tofacitinib. The receptors derive from a human donor with alopecia areata. CDR3s include the opening cysteine and the closing phenylalanine or tryptophan. A D gene is named only where the DNA matches it firmly. The size of a clone is reported for some rows only, either as once, few or many, or as a class for expanded clones.

j_call d_call clone_size v_call cdr3_aa cdr3_nt
TRBJ1-1 NA NA TRBV29-1 CSVGGGSRLSDTEAFF TGCAGCGTGGGAGGGGGTTCACGTCTTAGCGACACTGAAGCTTTCTTT
TRBJ1-6 TRBD1 few TRBV4-2 CASSLRGENSPLHF TGTGCCAGCAGCCTCAGGGGGGAGAATTCACCCCTCCACTTT
TRBJ2-7 NA NA TRBV6-5 CASSYEQASYEQYF TGTGCCAGCAGTTACGAGCAGGCCAGTTACGAGCAGTACTTC
TRBJ1-1 NA NA TRBV12-5 CASGFEGNTEAFF TGTGCTAGTGGTTTCGAGGGGAACACTGAAGCTTTCTTT
TRBJ1-5 NA NA TRBV27 CASSLGRSNQPQHF TGTGCCAGCAGTTTAGGGCGGAGCAATCAGCCCCAGCATTTT
TRBJ2-5 NA NA TRBV10-3 CAISEGGQETQYF TGTGCCATCAGTGAGGGGGGGCAGGAGACCCAGTACTTC
TRBJ2-7 NA once TRBV19 CASSIGRTKGEQYF TGTGCCAGTAGTATAGGGAGGACCAAAGGCGAGCAGTACTTC
TRBJ1-2 NA few TRBV11-2 CASSPESYGYTF TGTGCCAGCAGCCCTGAGAGCTATGGCTACACCTTC
TRBJ1-2 TRBD1 NA TRBV19 CASSADRSYTF TGTGCCAGTAGTGCGGACAGGTCCTACACCTTC
TRBJ2-5 TRBD2 few TRBV7-2 CASSLGASGIQETQYF TGTGCCAGCAGCTTAGGGGCTAGCGGGATTCAAGAGACCCAGTACTTC
TRBJ2-7 TRBD1 NA TRBV25-1 CASTPSGTGGYEQYF TGTGCCAGCACCCCATCGGGGACAGGGGGGTACGAGCAGTACTTC
TRBJ1-6 NA NA TRBV4-3 CASSQDWTVNSPLHF TGCGCCAGCAGCCAAGATTGGACAGTTAATTCACCCCTCCACTTT
TRBJ2-3 TRBD2 NA TRBV4-2 CASSQIHGGANLDTQYF TGTGCCAGCAGCCAGATCCACGGGGGGGCCAATTTAGATACGCAGTATTTT
TRBJ2-1 TRBD1 few TRBV10-3 CAISNDRGQYNEQFF TGTGCCATCAGTAATGACAGGGGGCAATACAATGAGCAGTTCTTC
TRBJ2-2 NA NA TRBV7-3 CASSPQFRWGNTGELFF TGTGCCAGCAGCCCTCAATTTCGGTGGGGAAACACCGGGGAGCTGTTTTTT
TRBJ2-5 TRBD2 NA TRBV2 CASGPGRETQYF TGTGCCAGCGGGCCCGGGAGGGAGACCCAGTACTTC
TRBJ1-1 NA NA TRBV4-1 CASSQGETDTEAFF TGCGCCAGCAGCCAAGGGGAGACAGACACTGAAGCTTTCTTT
TRBJ2-6 NA NA TRBV7-9 CASSFGSRANVLTF TGTGCCAGCAGCTTCGGTTCCAGGGCCAACGTCCTGACTTTC
TRBJ2-1 TRBD1 NA TRBV7-9 CASSLAQGVYNEQFF TGTGCCAGCAGCTTAGCTCAGGGGGTATACAATGAGCAGTTCTTC
TRBJ2-5 NA few TRBV7-2 CASSITKTQYF TGTGCCAGCAGCATTACGAAGACCCAGTACTTC
TRBJ2-5 TRBD1 once TRBV2 CASRGTEETQYF TGTGCCAGCAGGGGGACAGAAGAGACCCAGTACTTC
TRBJ1-6 TRBD1 NA TRBV6-1 CASNRDRGVDSPLHF TGTGCCAGCAACCGGGACAGGGGAGTTGATTCACCCCTCCACTTT
TRBJ2-2 NA NA TRBV30 CAWSGMQYTGELFF TGTGCCTGGAGTGGCATGCAGTACACCGGGGAGCTGTTTTTT
TRBJ2-7 TRBD1 NA TRBV5-1 CASSPRRDSLPQQYF TGCGCCAGCAGCCCCCGCCGGGACAGCCTTCCGCAGCAGTACTTC
TRBJ1-3 NA NA TRBV7-6 CASSLAGRAGNTIYF TGTGCCAGCAGCTTAGCAGGGCGCGCAGGAAACACCATATATTTT
TRBJ1-2 TRBD1 NA TRBV29-1 CSVGTGVRLGYTF TGCAGCGTTGGGACAGGGGTACGTCTAGGCTACACCTTC
TRBJ1-1 NA NA TRBV7-9 CASTWRRGDTEAFF TGTGCCAGCACCTGGCGGAGGGGGGACACTGAAGCTTTCTTT
TRBJ1-1 TRBD1 NA TRBV4-1 CASSQAGSGTGPEAFF TGCGCCAGCAGCCAAGCCGGATCCGGGACAGGGCCTGAAGCTTTCTTT
TRBJ1-2 NA NA TRBV6-1 CASSEAQGLGGYTF TGTGCCAGCAGTGAAGCTCAAGGGCTTGGGGGCTACACCTTC
TRBJ1-5 TRBD1 NA TRBV7-9 CASSLEGAASQPQHF TGTGCCAGCAGCTTAGAGGGGGCGGCCAGTCAGCCCCAGCATTTT
TRBJ1-1 NA NA TRBV7-7 CASSYVPLRDTEAFF TGTGCTAGCAGCTACGTACCCCTCAGGGACACTGAAGCTTTCTTT